These T cell receptor beta chains were read from a single sample in a study of T cell responses to AZD1222 COVID-19 vaccine. TCRdb's table, derived via immunoSEQ multiplex PCR, lists solely in-frame clones and lacks some. The sample yields tens of thousands of clones, 80% to 95% seen once. The sample was peripheral blood, taken 28 days after the second dose of the MenACWY control vaccine. The receptor set was obtained from an adult who received the MenACWY meningococcal vaccine as a control. CDR3s include the opening cysteine and the closing phenylalanine or tryptophan. The D gene is left open where the match is weak. Some rows mark clone size as missing; the rest say once, few, many or name a class of expanded clone.

clone size,J gene,D gene,V gene,CDR3 DNA,CDR3 protein
NA,TRBJ1-2,TRBD1,TRBV24-1,TGTGCCACCAGTCTTCGACAGGGGTATGGCTACACCTTC,CATSLRQGYGYTF
NA,TRBJ1-1,NA,TRBV2,TGTGCCAGCGATTCGAGGGGTACTGAAGCTTTCTTT,CASDSRGTEAFF
NA,TRBJ1-2,NA,TRBV5-6,TGTGCCAGCAGCGTTCAGGGAAGAACTAACTATGGCTACACCTTC,CASSVQGRTNYGYTF
NA,TRBJ1-4,NA,TRBV6-5,TGTGCCAGCAGTTTTTTGGGGGGAAGCTTTAATGAAAAACTGTTTTTT,CASSFLGGSFNEKLFF
once,TRBJ2-1,NA,TRBV27,TGTGCCAGCAGTTTGCGTTCCAACAATGAGCAGTTCTTC,CASSLRSNNEQFF
NA,TRBJ1-1,NA,TRBV5-4,TGTGCCAGCAGCCTAGGGGGGAGTCCTGAAGCTTTCTTT,CASSLGGSPEAFF
NA,TRBJ2-2,NA,TRBV6-2/TRBV6-3,TGTGCCAGCAGTTACTCGATGGGTAGCGTCGGGGAGCTGTTTTTT,CASSYSMGSVGELFF
NA,TRBJ2-3,NA,TRBV27,TGTGCCAGCAGTTTACGCAGGAATGCAAAAGGGGATACGCAGTATTTT,CASSLRRNAKGDTQYF
NA,TRBJ2-3,TRBD2,TRBV5-8,TGTGCCAGCAGCTTGACTAGCGGGAGGGCTTCGGGGACAGATACGCAGTATTTT,CASSLTSGRASGTDTQYF
NA,TRBJ1-4,TRBD1,TRBV28,TGTGCCAGCACCCGAGGACAGGGCCATGAAAAACTGTTTTTT,CASTRGQGHEKLFF
once,TRBJ1-2,NA,TRBV21-1,TGTGCCAGCAGCAAAGATTGTTTGGCAGGGGCAATCTATGGCTACACCTTC,CASSKDCLAGAIYGYTF
NA,TRBJ2-1,TRBD2,TRBV5-5,TGTGCCAGCAGCTTGGATGGCGGGAGGGGAAATGAGCAGTTCTTC,CASSLDGGRGNEQFF
NA,TRBJ2-3,NA,TRBV9,TGTGCCAGCAGCGTAGAAAGCGGGCCCCCAGATACGCAGTATTTT,CASSVESGPPDTQYF
NA,TRBJ2-7,NA,TRBV10-3,TGTGCCATCAAAGGGGGGGCTACCTACGAGCAGTACTTC,CAIKGGATYEQYF
medium-sized,TRBJ2-5,TRBD1,TRBV5-1,TGCGCCAGCAGCTTTGGGACAGAGATGTTACAAGAGACCCAGTACTTC,CASSFGTEMLQETQYF
NA,TRBJ1-1,NA,TRBV30,TGTGCCTGGAGTGACCCCGGGGCCGGCATGAACACTGAAGCTTTCTTT,CAWSDPGAGMNTEAFF
NA,TRBJ2-1,TRBD1,TRBV6-5,TGTGCCAGCACCTTTGGGACAGGGGCCAATGAGCAGTTCTTC,CASTFGTGANEQFF
NA,TRBJ1-5,TRBD1,TRBV6-6,TGTGCCAGCACCCGAGAAGTCACAGGGGTCAATCAGCCCCAGCATTTT,CASTREVTGVNQPQHF
NA,TRBJ1-1,NA,TRBV18,TGTGCCAGCTCACCTACGGTGGTGAACACTGAAGCTTTCTTT,CASSPTVVNTEAFF
NA,TRBJ1-6,TRBD1,TRBV28,TGTGCCAGCAGTACAGGACAGGGGAATTCACCCCTCCACTTT,CASSTGQGNSPLHF
NA,TRBJ2-7,TRBD1,TRBV7-2,TGTGCCAGCAAACGGGACAGGGCCCACGAGCAGTACTTC,CASKRDRAHEQYF
NA,TRBJ2-1,NA,TRBV19,TGTGCCAGTAGTATAGCAGGGAATGAGCAGTTCTTC,CASSIAGNEQFF
NA,TRBJ1-3,NA,TRBV29-1,TGCAGCGCTGGGACATCTGGAAACACCATATATTTT,CSAGTSGNTIYF
NA,TRBJ2-1,NA,TRBV28,TGTGCCGTACTGGATCTGTACAATGAGCAGTTCTTC,CAVLDLYNEQFF
NA,TRBJ2-5,TRBD1,TRBV7-9,TGTGCCAGCACCACAGGACAGGGATTAGAGACCCAGTACTTC,CASTTGQGLETQYF
once,TRBJ1-6,NA,TRBV5-1,TGCGCCAGCAGCCCATCCGGGGCAGGAACTTCACCCCTCCACTTT,CASSPSGAGTSPLHF
NA,TRBJ1-1,NA,TRBV30,TGTGCCTGGAGTGTACAGGCGGGGACTGAAGCTTTCTTT,CAWSVQAGTEAFF
NA,TRBJ2-7,NA,TRBV7-9,TGTGCCAGCAGCTTGGGCGCCGAGCAGTACTTC,CASSLGAEQYF
NA,TRBJ2-1,NA,TRBV11-3,TGTGCCAGCAGCCCGACAGCGACAAACAATGAGCAGTTCTTC,CASSPTATNNEQFF
NA,TRBJ1-6,NA,TRBV11-2,TGTGCCAGCAGCTTAATTTCTTCCGGGAAAAATTCACCCCTCCACTTT,CASSLISSGKNSPLHF
few,TRBJ1-1,TRBD1,TRBV2,TGTGCCAGCAGTGGACAGGGGAACACTGAAGCTTTCTTT,CASSGQGNTEAFF
NA,TRBJ1-6,NA,TRBV4-1,TGCGCCAGCAGCCAACTGGTGAATTCACCCCTCCACTTT,CASSQLVNSPLHF
few,TRBJ2-7,NA,TRBV4-3,TGCGCCAGCGGGCTAACACTCAACTACGAGCAGTACTTC,CASGLTLNYEQYF
NA,TRBJ2-5,NA,TRBV2,TGTGCCAGCAGTGAAGCGGGGTACCAAGAGACCCAGTACTTC,CASSEAGYQETQYF
NA,TRBJ1-4,NA,TRBV7-9,TGTGCCAGCAGCTTAGTGTCTGGAGAAAAACTGTTTTTT,CASSLVSGEKLFF
NA,TRBJ2-1,NA,TRBV2,TGTGCCAGCATAGGGGGATCGTATGAGCAGTTCTTC,CASIGGSYEQFF
NA,TRBJ1-2,NA,TRBV6-2/TRBV6-3,TGTGCCAGCAGTCGGGACGGATGGGGTTATGGCTACACCTTC,CASSRDGWGYGYTF
NA,TRBJ1-1,TRBD1,TRBV11-2,TGTGCCAGCAGCCCGCGACAGGGGACGAACACTGAAGCTTTCTTT,CASSPRQGTNTEAFF
NA,TRBJ1-5,NA,TRBV2,TGTGCCAGCACCAAGGGGACATTGGGGAATCAGCCCCAGCATTTT,CASTKGTLGNQPQHF
NA,TRBJ1-2,NA,TRBV18,TGTGCCAGCTCACTCGGACGCGCTGCAGGGGACTCCAATGGCTACACCTTC,CASSLGRAAGDSNGYTF
NA,TRBJ1-1,NA,TRBV10-2,TGCGCCAGCAGTGAGTCGAGGAGCCACGGGATGAACACTGAAGCTTTCTTT,CASSESRSHGMNTEAFF